The 15 T cell receptor beta chains below all came from one sample that was sequenced in a study of cytomegalovirus exposure and HLA in healthy donors (dated by TCRdb to between 2016 and 2019). Library method: the immunoSEQ multiplex PCR assay. The multiplex PCR relied on a mix of 60 forward primers for TCR Vbeta segments and 13 reverse primers for TCR Jbeta segments. TCRdb re-hosts the immuneACCESS table, in-frame sequences only. Its copies lack some clones; in the studies checked, an unresolved V gene accounts for under half of them, and the cause for the rest is not known. The sample data list approximately 150,000 clones, and roughly 68% of these were observed just once. The ten top clones hold more than 9% of the sample. Material for sequencing was PBMCs. All receptors derive from a young man in good health and CMV-seropositive.

This clone turned up a few times. This specimen includes other DNA sequences encoding the same CDR3. The chain has TRBV10-3 and TRBJ1-5; 8 bases are a match to TRBD1. Looked up from germline, CDR1 is ENHRY and CDR2 is SYGVKD. Trimming cost V 3 bases and J 4 bases; bases outside gene matches: 5. The CDR3 runs to 15 residues. The CDR3 spells CAISDGTGNNQPQHF. The CDR3 DNA sequence: TGTGCCATCAGTGACGGGACAGGAAATAATCAGCCCCAGCATTTT.

This chain uses TRBV6-1 with TRBJ2-7; possibly TRBD1 for D (7 bases). Germline V gene data show CDR1 as MNHNS and CDR2 as SASEGT. Trimming cost V 8 bases and J 5 bases, with 19 bases left between them. This CDR3 has 14 amino acids. In DNA form, the CDR3 reads TGTGCCAGCCGTCGGGGGACAGACCTCGACGAGCAGTACTTC. It yields the protein CASRRGTDLDEQYF.

J is TRBJ1-5 and V is TRBV7-9; the match to TRBD1 covers 7 bases. V shed 1 base and J 2 bases; nucleotides not matched to a gene: 5. From germline, CDR1 is SEHNR and CDR2 FQNEAQ (reference sequence). The CDR3 is 16 amino acids. CDR3 nucleotides: TGTGCCAGCAGCTTAGATTCGGGACAGCGCAATCAGCCCCAGCATTTT. Its translation is CASSLDSGQRNQPQHF.

The chain is built from TRBV20-1 and TRBJ2-1; no firm D call. V was clipped by 6 bases and J by 9 bases, with 12 bases between them. Looked up from germline, CDR1 is DFQATT and CDR2 is SNEGSKA (reference sequence). The CDR3 totals 11 residues. CDR3 protein: CSATAVGEQFF. The DNA of the CDR3 is TGCAGTGCCACCGCGGTAGGTGAGCAGTTCTTC.

The chain carries TRBV11-1 and TRBJ2-2, with 8 positions matching TRBD2. Trimming removed 6 bases from V and 2 bases from J; junction bases left unmatched: 5. Germline V lookup: CDR1 SGHAT, CDR2 FQDESV (reference sequence). The CDR3 extends over 15 amino acids. The CDR3 spells CASSLTSVNTGELFF. The CDR3 DNA sequence: TGTGCCAGCAGTCTGACTAGCGTTAACACCGGGGAGCTGTTTTTT.

A single count supports this clone. The J gene is TRBJ2-2, the V gene TRBV7-8; D is uncertain. This CDR3 spans 15 amino acids. CDR1 is SGHVS and CDR2 is FQNEAQ in the germline V gene. V lost 4 bases to trimming and J lost 6 bases, with 15 bases between them. The CDR3 DNA follows: TGTGCCAGCAGCTCCACGGGTATTAGGTCCGGGGAGCTGTTTTTT. Its translation is CASSSTGIRSGELFF.

This clone occurred a few times. CDR3 in amino acids: CASSEGEADYNEQFF. Here the CDR3 DNA reads TGTGCCAGCAGTGAAGGGGAAGCGGATTACAATGAGCAGTTCTTC. This chain connects TRBV2 to TRBJ2-1, with D maybe TRBD2 (5 bases). The V end was cut by 1 base, the J end by 4 bases, with 11 bases between. From germline, CDR1 is SNHLY and CDR2 FYNNEI. There are 15 residues in the CDR3.

This clone has only one observation. This chain uses TRBV11-1 with TRBJ2-3; the D is unclear. The length of the CDR3 is 12 residues. CDR1 and CDR2 (germline): SGHAT, FQDESV (reference sequence). Trimming removed 5 bases at V and 2 bases at J, with 5 bases between. The CDR3 is CASSAYTDTQYF. The DNA of the CDR3 is TGTGCCAGCAGCGCCTACACAGATACGCAGTATTTT.

The V gene is TRBV10-3, the J gene TRBJ2-7; TRBD2 agrees at 8 bases. With 8 bases clipped from V and 7 bases from J, the junction kept 10 bases outside the gene matches. The germline gives CDR1 ENHRY, CDR2 SYGVKD. This CDR3 has 13 residues. The CDR3 DNA follows: TGTGCCATCGAAAACGGGGGGGGAGGAGAGCAGTACTTC. Its translation: CAIENGGGGEQYF.

The V and J genes are TRBV5-4 and TRBJ2-4, with a possible D match to TRBD2 (6 bases). From germline, CDR1 is SGHNT and CDR2 YYREEE (reference sequence). CDR3 length equals 15 residues. V lost 4 bases to trimming and J lost 7 bases, with 18 bases between them. The CDR3 protein is CASSNAGSRANIQYF. For the CDR3, the DNA is TGTGCCAGCAGCAATGCGGGGTCCAGGGCTAACATTCAGTACTTC.

This clone was seen a single time. At the DNA level, this CDR3 is encoded by other sequences in the same sample as well. The chain employs TRBV9 and TRBJ2-7, with 8 positions matching TRBD1. Germline V lookup: CDR1 SGDLS, CDR2 YYNGEE. This CDR3 contains 15 residues. V shed 0 bases and J 8 bases; nucleotides not matched to a gene: 10. DNA for the CDR3: TGTGCCAGCAGCGTAGGGTCAGGGGGCGAGAGCAAGCAGTACTTC. Its translation is CASSVGSGGESKQYF.

The chain employs TRBV19 and TRBJ2-7, with 9 bases identical to TRBD1. Germline CDR1 is LNHDA and CDR2 is SQIVND (reference sequence). The CDR3 has 15 amino acids. V lost 7 bases to trimming and J lost 2 bases; unmatched junction nucleotides: 9. CDR3 in amino acids: CASTPGQGTTYEQYF. The CDR3 DNA reads as TGTGCCAGTACCCCGGGACAGGGCACTACCTACGAGCAGTACTTC.

The V call is TRBV7-2, the J call TRBJ2-2, with 11 bases matching TRBD1. The CDR3 is 16 residues long. Looked up from germline, CDR1 is SGHTA and CDR2 is FQGNSA. The V gene end was trimmed by 5 bases and the J gene end by 2 bases; junction bases not matched to a gene: 4. CDR3 coding DNA: TGTGCCAGCAGCGGACAGGGGGCGATCAACACCGGGGAGCTGTTTTTT. It specifies CASSGQGAINTGELFF.

This chain links TRBV18 with TRBJ2-5, with 10 positions matching TRBD2. CDR3 size: 16 residues. V lost 0 bases, J lost 4 bases, and 5 bases stayed unmatched. CDR1 and CDR2 from the germline V gene are KGHSH and LQKENI. CDR3 sequence: CASSPPVAGGRETQYF. The CDR3 coding sequence is TGTGCCAGCTCACCACCGGTAGCGGGAGGACGAGAGACCCAGTACTTC.

The CDR3 coding sequence is TGTGCCAGCAGCCAAGATTGGGCGGGGGCAGACACAGATACGCAGTATTTT. This encodes CASSQDWAGADTDTQYF. The chain recombines TRBV4-2 with TRBJ2-3; a weak D match, TRBD2 (7 bases). Germline-derived CDR1 and CDR2 are LGHNA and YNFKEQ. This CDR3 spans 17 amino acids. Trimming took off 0 bases at V and 2 bases at J, with 15 bases between the two ends.